The present T cell receptor beta chain was sequenced within a study of regulatory T cells in long-lasting Graves disease. The CDR3 has 14 amino acids. V lost 7 bases, J lost 1 base, and 12 bases lay in between. Germline V gene lookup returns CDR1 SGHAT and CDR2 FQNNGV. The time point here: newly diagnosed GD, antithyroid drugs for less than 3 months. The authors made the TCR library using RNA they extracted from PBMCs. Xi'an, China, was home to the endocrinology department that provided patients. Findings of the study overall: A limited number of samples was an acknowledged limitation. When disease was persistent, TRBV28, TRBJ1-2 and TRBJ2-5 were the favored segments.

According to the study, TCR beta libraries were built with iRepertoire HTBI primers and CDR3-region Arm-PCR. MiXCR, run by TCRdb on the multiplex PCR reads, gives a single entry per CDR3 protein. In the table there are fewer than 550,000 distinct CDR3 sequences, around 16% of which are singletons. On this clonotype: The antigen is undetermined. A much larger clone differs from this one at a single base, so this may be a read error.

These data are also associated with another study on T cells in Graves' hyperthyroidism and ophthalmopathy. From that second work: An initial round of RT-PCR targeting the TCR CDR3 relied on the HTBI primer set.

This receptor was identified in a woman aged 40-65 years with Graves disease. Specimen: peripheral blood mononuclear cells (PBMCs), collected at new diagnosis, from a patient treated with antithyroid drugs. V gene TRBV11-2 combines with J gene TRBJ2-3, with D perhaps TRBD2 (5 bases). The CDR3 nucleotides read TGTGCCAGCACCGCAGACGGGGGCACAGATACGCAGTATTTT. It specifies CASTADGGTDTQYF.